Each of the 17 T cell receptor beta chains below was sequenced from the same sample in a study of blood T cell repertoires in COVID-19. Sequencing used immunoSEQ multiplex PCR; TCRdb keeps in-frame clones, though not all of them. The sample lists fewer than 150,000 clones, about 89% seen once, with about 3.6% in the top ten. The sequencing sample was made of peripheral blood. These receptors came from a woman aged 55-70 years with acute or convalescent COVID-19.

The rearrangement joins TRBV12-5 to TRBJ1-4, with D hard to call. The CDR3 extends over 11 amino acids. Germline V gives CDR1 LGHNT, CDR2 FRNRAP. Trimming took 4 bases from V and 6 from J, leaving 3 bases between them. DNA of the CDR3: TGTGCTAGTGGTTCTTATGAAAAACTGTTTTTT. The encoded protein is CASGSYEKLFF.

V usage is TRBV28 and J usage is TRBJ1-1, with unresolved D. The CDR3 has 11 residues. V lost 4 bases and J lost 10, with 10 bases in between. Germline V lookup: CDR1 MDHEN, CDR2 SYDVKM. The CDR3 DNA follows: TGTGCCAGCAGTTACACCGCTGGAGCTTTCTTT. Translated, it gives CASSYTAGAFF.

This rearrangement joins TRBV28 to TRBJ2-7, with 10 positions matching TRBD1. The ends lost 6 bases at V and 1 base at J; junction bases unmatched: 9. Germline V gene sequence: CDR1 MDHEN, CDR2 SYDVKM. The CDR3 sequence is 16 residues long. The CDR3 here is CASSFAPGQGSYEQYF. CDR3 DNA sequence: TGTGCCAGCAGCTTTGCTCCGGGACAGGGGTCCTACGAGCAGTACTTC. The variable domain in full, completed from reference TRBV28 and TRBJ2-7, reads DVKVTQSSRYLVKRTGEKVFLECVQDMDHENMFWYRQDPGLGLRLIYFSYDVKMKEKGDIPEGYSVSREKKERFSLILESASTNQTSMYLCASSFAPGQGSYEQYFGPGTRLTVT.

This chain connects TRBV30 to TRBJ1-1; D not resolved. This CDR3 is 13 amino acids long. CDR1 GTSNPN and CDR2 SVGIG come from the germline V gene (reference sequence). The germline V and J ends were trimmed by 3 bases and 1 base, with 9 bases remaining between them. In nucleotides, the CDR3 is TGTGCCTGGAGCCGGCGGGAGAACACTGAAGCTTTCTTT. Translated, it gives CAWSRRENTEAFF.

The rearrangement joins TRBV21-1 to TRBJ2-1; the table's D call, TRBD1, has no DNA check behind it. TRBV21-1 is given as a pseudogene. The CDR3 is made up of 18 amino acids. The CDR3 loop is CASRGSDRGRHSYNEQFF. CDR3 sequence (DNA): TGTGCCAGCAGGGGATCGGACAGGGGACGACACTCCTACAATGAGCAGTTCTTC.

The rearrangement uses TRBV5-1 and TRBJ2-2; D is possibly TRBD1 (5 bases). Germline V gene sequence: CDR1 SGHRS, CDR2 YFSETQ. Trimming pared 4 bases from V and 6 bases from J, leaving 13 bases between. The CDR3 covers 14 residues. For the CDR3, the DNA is TGCGCCAGCAGCCTAGGACAAGACGCCGGGGAGCTGTTTTTT. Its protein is CASSLGQDAGELFF.

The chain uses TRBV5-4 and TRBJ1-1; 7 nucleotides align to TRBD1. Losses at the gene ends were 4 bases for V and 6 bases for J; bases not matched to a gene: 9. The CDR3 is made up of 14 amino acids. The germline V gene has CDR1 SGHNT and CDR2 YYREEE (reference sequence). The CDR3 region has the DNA TGTGCCAGCAGCCTACAGGGGAATCGGGCTGAAGCTTTCTTT. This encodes CASSLQGNRAEAFF.

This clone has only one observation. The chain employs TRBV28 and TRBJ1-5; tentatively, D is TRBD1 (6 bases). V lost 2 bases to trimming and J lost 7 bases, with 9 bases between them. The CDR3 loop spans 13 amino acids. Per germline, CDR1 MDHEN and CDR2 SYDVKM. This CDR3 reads CASSLRGLQPQHF. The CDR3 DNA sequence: TGTGCCAGCAGTTTAAGGGGGTTGCAGCCCCAGCATTTT.

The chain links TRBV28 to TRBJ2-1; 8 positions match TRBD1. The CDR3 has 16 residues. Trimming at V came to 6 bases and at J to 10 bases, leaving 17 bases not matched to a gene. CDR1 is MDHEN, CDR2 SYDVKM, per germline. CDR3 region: CASSPLGQAPVGEQFF. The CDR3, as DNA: TGTGCCAGCAGCCCCTTGGGACAGGCCCCCGTGGGGGAGCAGTTCTTC.

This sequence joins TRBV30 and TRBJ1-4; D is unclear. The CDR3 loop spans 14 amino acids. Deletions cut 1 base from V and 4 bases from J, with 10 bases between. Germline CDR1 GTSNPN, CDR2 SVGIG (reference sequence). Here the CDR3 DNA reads TGTGCCTGGAGTGGCGAGAACCGTAATGAAAAACTGTTTTTT. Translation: CAWSGENRNEKLFF. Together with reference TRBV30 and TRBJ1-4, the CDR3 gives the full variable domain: SQTIHQWPATLVQPVGSPLSLECTVEGTSNPNLYWYRQAAGRGLQLLFYSVGIGQISSEVPQNLSASRPQDRQFILSSKKLLLSDSGFYLCAWSGENRNEKLFFGSGTQLSVL.

The CDR3 DNA reads TGTGCCAGCAGTTTATCCTGGAACACTGAAGCTTTCTTT. Protein sequence: CASSLSWNTEAFF. The chain recombines TRBV28 with TRBJ1-1; D gene uncertain. CDR1 and CDR2 (germline): MDHEN, SYDVKM. The CDR3 is 13 amino acids. Trimming took off 1 base at V and 1 base at J, with 4 bases between the two ends.

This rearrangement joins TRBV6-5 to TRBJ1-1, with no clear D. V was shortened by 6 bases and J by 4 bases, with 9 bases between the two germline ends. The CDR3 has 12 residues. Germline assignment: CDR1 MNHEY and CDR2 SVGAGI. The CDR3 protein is CASRVASTEAFF. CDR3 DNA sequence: TGTGCCAGCAGGGTGGCAAGCACTGAAGCTTTCTTT.

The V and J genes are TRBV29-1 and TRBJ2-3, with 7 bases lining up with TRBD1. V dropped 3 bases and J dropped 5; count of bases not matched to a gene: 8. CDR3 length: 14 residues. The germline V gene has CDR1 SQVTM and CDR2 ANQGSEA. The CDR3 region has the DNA TGCAGCGTTGAGGACCTACAGGGGAGAGATACGCAGTATTTT. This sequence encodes CSVEDLQGRDTQYF.

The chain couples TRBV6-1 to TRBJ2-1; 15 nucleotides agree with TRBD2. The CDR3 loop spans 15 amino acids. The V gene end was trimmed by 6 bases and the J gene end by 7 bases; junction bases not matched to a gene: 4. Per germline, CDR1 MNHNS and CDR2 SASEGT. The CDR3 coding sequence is TGTGCCAGCAGATGGACTAGCGGGAGGGGTAATGAGCAGTTCTTC. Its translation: CASRWTSGRGNEQFF.

CDR3 nucleotide sequence: TGTGCCAGCAGCGTAACGGGGGGAGTCAATCAGCCCCAGCATTTT. Protein product: CASSVTGGVNQPQHF. The rearrangement links TRBV9 to TRBJ1-5, with a possible D match to TRBD1 (5 bases). Trimming pared 1 base from V and 3 bases from J, leaving 11 bases between. The germline gives CDR1 SGDLS, CDR2 YYNGEE. The CDR3 runs 15 residues.

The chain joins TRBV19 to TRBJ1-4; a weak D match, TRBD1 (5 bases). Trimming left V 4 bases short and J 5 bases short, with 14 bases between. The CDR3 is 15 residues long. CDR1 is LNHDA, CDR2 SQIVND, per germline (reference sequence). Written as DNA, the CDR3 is TGTGCCAGTAGTAGCGGGGGAGTCTGGAATGAAAAACTGTTTTTT. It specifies CASSSGGVWNEKLFF.

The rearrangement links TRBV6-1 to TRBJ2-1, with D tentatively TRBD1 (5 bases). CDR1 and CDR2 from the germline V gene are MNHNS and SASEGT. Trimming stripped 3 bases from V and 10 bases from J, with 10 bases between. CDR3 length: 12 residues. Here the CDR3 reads CASSDRVREQFF. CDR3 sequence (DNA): TGTGCCAGCAGTGACAGGGTTCGAGAGCAGTTCTTC.